The T cell receptor beta chain under discussion was sequenced for a study of CD8 T cells in ankylosing spondylitis. This clonotype was observed at least ten times. Its target is not known. TCRdb reprocessed the 5' RACE reads with MiXCR, giving one entry per CDR3 protein. This table holds 25,000 to 30,000 distinct CDR3 sequences, 5.3% found once. There are 15 residues in the CDR3. Germline CDR1 SGDLS, CDR2 YYNGEE. Trimming removed 0 bases at V and 5 bases at J, with 11 bases between. Study conclusions and caveats: Researchers report that disease-linked clones proved CD8+ and relatively rare in peripheral blood. A motif in TCR beta, a set of about 8 highly homologous variants, appeared characteristic of ankylosing spondylitis blood.

The sequenced sample was blood, either unsorted or a sorted T cell fraction (not recorded which). The TCR originated in a female donor with ankylosing spondylitis or in good health (not recorded which). This chain links TRBV9 with TRBJ2-2; D not resolved. For the CDR3, the DNA is TGTGCCAGCAGCGTAGACGGGTGGGGTACCGGGGAGCTGTTTTTT. Its protein is CASSVDGWGTGELFF.